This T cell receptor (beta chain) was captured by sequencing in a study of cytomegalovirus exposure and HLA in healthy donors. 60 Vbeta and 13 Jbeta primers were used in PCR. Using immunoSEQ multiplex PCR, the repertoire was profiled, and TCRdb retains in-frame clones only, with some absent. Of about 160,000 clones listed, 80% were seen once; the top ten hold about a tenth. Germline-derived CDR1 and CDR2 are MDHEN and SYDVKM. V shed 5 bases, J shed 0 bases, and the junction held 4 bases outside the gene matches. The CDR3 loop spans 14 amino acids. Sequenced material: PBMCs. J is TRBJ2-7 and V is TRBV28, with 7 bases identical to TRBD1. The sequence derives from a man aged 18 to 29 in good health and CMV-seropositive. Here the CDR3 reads CASSLTGSSYEQYF. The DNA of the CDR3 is TGTGCCAGCAGTCTGACAGGGAGCTCCTACGAGCAGTACTTC.